A selection of T cell receptor beta chains follows, all from one sample in a study of cytomegalovirus exposure and HLA in healthy donors. The assay was immunoSEQ multiplex PCR, and TCRdb's table has in-frame clones only and misses some. The table has about 94,000 clones, 74% seen once. Sequenced: PBMCs. The receptor source for this set is a man aged 30 to 45 in good health and CMV-seropositive. Each CDR3 is given with its conserved first and last residue. A D gene is named only where the DNA matches it firmly. Clone size is given for some rows only: seen once, a few or many times, or a class if the clone is expanded.

cdr3_aa: CASSTQATYEQYF
cdr3_nt: TGTGCCAGCAGCACACAGGCTACCTACGAGCAGTACTTC
j_call: TRBJ2-7
cdr3_length: 13
d_call: -
v_call: TRBV7-2
clone_size: -

cdr3_aa: CSVELRGLGEQYF
cdr3_nt: TGCAGCGTTGAATTAAGGGGGCTAGGGGAGCAGTACTTC
j_call: TRBJ2-7
cdr3_length: 13
d_call: TRBD1
v_call: TRBV29-1
clone_size: few

cdr3_aa: CASSLQVPNTGELFF
cdr3_nt: TGTGCCAGCAGTTTACAGGTCCCTAACACCGGGGAGCTGTTTTTT
j_call: TRBJ2-2
cdr3_length: 15
d_call: -
v_call: TRBV27
clone_size: -

cdr3_aa: CSVLGHWNTGELFF
cdr3_nt: TGCAGCGTTCTGGGACATTGGAACACCGGGGAGCTGTTTTTT
j_call: TRBJ2-2
cdr3_length: 14
d_call: -
v_call: TRBV29-1
clone_size: -

cdr3_aa: CSASTVNTEAFF
cdr3_nt: TGCAGCGCCTCGACAGTGAACACTGAAGCTTTCTTT
j_call: TRBJ1-1
cdr3_length: 12
d_call: -
v_call: TRBV29-1
clone_size: -

cdr3_aa: CASSWRGSSYNEQFF
cdr3_nt: TGCGCCAGCAGTTGGCGGGGCTCCTCCTACAATGAGCAGTTCTTC
j_call: TRBJ2-1
cdr3_length: 15
d_call: -
v_call: TRBV5-1
clone_size: -

cdr3_aa: CASSPSASSYNEQFF
cdr3_nt: TGTGCCAGCAGTCCTAGCGCGAGCTCCTACAATGAGCAGTTCTTC
j_call: TRBJ2-1
cdr3_length: 15
d_call: -
v_call: TRBV27
clone_size: few

cdr3_aa: CASSSRLAGTYEQYF
cdr3_nt: TGTGCCAGCAGCTCTCGGCTAGCGGGGACCTACGAGCAGTACTTC
j_call: TRBJ2-7
cdr3_length: 15
d_call: TRBD2
v_call: TRBV7-2
clone_size: -

cdr3_aa: CASSLTLSWRGIAKNIQYF
cdr3_nt: TGTGCCAGCAGCTTAACCCTCTCTTGGAGGGGAATAGCCAAAAACATTCAGTACTTC
j_call: TRBJ2-4
cdr3_length: 19
d_call: -
v_call: TRBV7-3
clone_size: -

cdr3_aa: CASSIRGEVYGYTF
cdr3_nt: TGTGCCAGTAGTATTCGGGGGGAGGTGTATGGCTACACCTTC
j_call: TRBJ1-2
cdr3_length: 14
d_call: -
v_call: TRBV19
clone_size: -

cdr3_aa: CASSDLGGYEQYF
cdr3_nt: TGTGCCAGCAGTGATTTAGGGGGATACGAGCAGTACTTC
j_call: TRBJ2-7
cdr3_length: 13
d_call: -
v_call: TRBV6-1
clone_size: -

cdr3_aa: CASSRRALNPEAFF
cdr3_nt: TGTGCCAGCAGCCGCAGGGCTTTGAACCCTGAAGCTTTCTTT
j_call: TRBJ1-1
cdr3_length: 14
d_call: -
v_call: TRBV14
clone_size: -

cdr3_aa: CASSADTFYGYTF
cdr3_nt: TGTGCCAGCAGCGCGGACACCTTCTATGGCTACACCTTC
j_call: TRBJ1-2
cdr3_length: 13
d_call: -
v_call: TRBV7-6
clone_size: -

cdr3_aa: CASSLVQKTTNEKLFF
cdr3_nt: TGTGCCAGCAGTTTAGTCCAGAAGACAACTAATGAAAAACTGTTTTTT
j_call: TRBJ1-4
cdr3_length: 16
d_call: -
v_call: TRBV28
clone_size: -

cdr3_aa: CAWGKKGEQFF
cdr3_nt: TGTGCCTGGGGGAAGAAGGGGGAGCAGTTCTTC
j_call: TRBJ2-1
cdr3_length: 11
d_call: -
v_call: TRBV30
clone_size: few

cdr3_aa: CASSVGQGNYGYTF
cdr3_nt: TGTGCCAGTAGTGTGGGACAGGGAAACTATGGCTACACCTTC
j_call: TRBJ1-2
cdr3_length: 14
d_call: TRBD1
v_call: TRBV19
clone_size: -

cdr3_aa: CASSREGGTGELFF
cdr3_nt: TGTGCCAGCAGCCGCGAGGGAGGCACCGGGGAGCTGTTTTTT
j_call: TRBJ2-2
cdr3_length: 14
d_call: -
v_call: TRBV6-1
clone_size: few

cdr3_aa: CASSVTGRAEAFF
cdr3_nt: TGTGCCAGCAGCGTAACAGGGCGGGCTGAAGCTTTCTTT
j_call: TRBJ1-1
cdr3_length: 13
d_call: -
v_call: TRBV9
clone_size: -

cdr3_aa: CASSLLGRRYTQYF
cdr3_nt: TGTGCCAGCAGCTTGCTCGGGAGAAGATATACGCAGTATTTT
j_call: TRBJ2-3
cdr3_length: 14
d_call: -
v_call: TRBV14
clone_size: -

cdr3_aa: CASSGPLLHEQYF
cdr3_nt: TGTGCCAGCAGCGGGCCCCTTCTCCACGAGCAGTACTTC
j_call: TRBJ2-7
cdr3_length: 13
d_call: -
v_call: TRBV9
clone_size: once

cdr3_aa: CASSQRFRDRTEAFF
cdr3_nt: TGTGCCAGCAGCCAAAGATTCCGGGACAGAACTGAAGCTTTCTTT
j_call: TRBJ1-1
cdr3_length: 15
d_call: TRBD1
v_call: TRBV14
clone_size: -

cdr3_aa: CASSLQRGDTIYF
cdr3_nt: TGTGCCAGCAGCCTTCAGCGCGGAGACACCATATATTTT
j_call: TRBJ1-3
cdr3_length: 13
d_call: -
v_call: TRBV5-6
clone_size: -

cdr3_aa: CASMVNRGSGNTIYF
cdr3_nt: TGTGCCAGCATGGTAAACAGGGGCTCTGGAAACACCATATATTTT
j_call: TRBJ1-3
cdr3_length: 15
d_call: TRBD1
v_call: TRBV6-5
clone_size: -

cdr3_aa: CASSYYTGDEQFF
cdr3_nt: TGTGCCAGCAGTTACTACACAGGCGATGAGCAGTTCTTC
j_call: TRBJ2-1
cdr3_length: 13
d_call: -
v_call: TRBV2
clone_size: -

cdr3_aa: CASRGREKRYNEQFF
cdr3_nt: TGTGCCAGCCGAGGGCGGGAGAAACGCTACAATGAGCAGTTCTTC
j_call: TRBJ2-1
cdr3_length: 15
d_call: TRBD2
v_call: TRBV11-1
clone_size: few

cdr3_aa: CASSQDASSDTDTQYF
cdr3_nt: TGTGCCAGCAGCCAAGATGCATCCAGTGACACAGATACGCAGTATTTT
j_call: TRBJ2-3
cdr3_length: 16
d_call: -
v_call: TRBV4-2
clone_size: few

cdr3_aa: CASSFNSGVQETQYF
cdr3_nt: TGCGCCAGCAGCTTTAATAGCGGGGTTCAAGAGACCCAGTACTTC
j_call: TRBJ2-5
cdr3_length: 15
d_call: TRBD2
v_call: TRBV5-1
clone_size: -

cdr3_aa: CASSPRLFSWDEQYF
cdr3_nt: TGTGCCAGCAGCCCCCGACTGTTTTCCTGGGACGAGCAGTACTTC
j_call: TRBJ2-7
cdr3_length: 15
d_call: -
v_call: TRBV5-6
clone_size: -

cdr3_aa: CASSLSAGANVLTF
cdr3_nt: TGTGCCAGCAGTTTATCAGCTGGGGCCAACGTCCTGACTTTC
j_call: TRBJ2-6
cdr3_length: 14
d_call: -
v_call: TRBV28
clone_size: few

cdr3_aa: CASSEAEGSSYEQYF
cdr3_nt: TGTGCCAGCAGTGAAGCGGAGGGTAGCTCCTACGAGCAGTACTTC
j_call: TRBJ2-7
cdr3_length: 15
d_call: -
v_call: TRBV6-1
clone_size: medium-sized

cdr3_aa: CASMLTGLTEAFF
cdr3_nt: TGTGCCAGCATGTTGACAGGGTTGACTGAAGCTTTCTTT
j_call: TRBJ1-1
cdr3_length: 13
d_call: TRBD1
v_call: TRBV2
clone_size: -

cdr3_aa: CASSVVGALSTDTQYF
cdr3_nt: TGTGCCAGCAGCGTAGTAGGGGCCCTTAGCACAGATACGCAGTATTTT
j_call: TRBJ2-3
cdr3_length: 16
d_call: -
v_call: TRBV9
clone_size: few

cdr3_aa: CASSLEGGGGAHSYNEQFF
cdr3_nt: TGTGCCAGCAGCTTAGAAGGTGGCGGGGGGGCCCACTCCTACAATGAGCAGTTCTTC
j_call: TRBJ2-1
cdr3_length: 19
d_call: TRBD2
v_call: TRBV7-9
clone_size: -

cdr3_aa: CASSREGTSGNTIYF
cdr3_nt: TGCGCCAGCAGCCGGGAGGGGACCTCTGGAAACACCATATATTTT
j_call: TRBJ1-3
cdr3_length: 15
d_call: -
v_call: TRBV5-1
clone_size: few

cdr3_aa: CASRAHRDRDRYEQYF
cdr3_nt: TGCGCCAGCAGGGCACATCGGGACAGGGATCGGTACGAGCAGTACTTC
j_call: TRBJ2-7
cdr3_length: 16
d_call: TRBD1
v_call: TRBV10-2
clone_size: once

cdr3_aa: CASSIPGQVQPLRPNEQFF
cdr3_nt: TGTGCCAGTAGTATCCCCGGACAGGTACAACCCCTTCGGCCCAATGAGCAGTTCTTC
j_call: TRBJ2-1
cdr3_length: 19
d_call: TRBD1
v_call: TRBV19
clone_size: -

cdr3_aa: CASSFGGMNTEAFF
cdr3_nt: TGTGCCAGCAGTTTCGGGGGAATGAACACTGAAGCTTTCTTT
j_call: TRBJ1-1
cdr3_length: 14
d_call: -
v_call: TRBV27
clone_size: -

cdr3_aa: CASSLNPRGAGGETQYF
cdr3_nt: TGTGCCAGCAGCTTAAATCCGAGGGGGGCGGGAGGGGAGACCCAGTACTTC
j_call: TRBJ2-5
cdr3_length: 17
d_call: TRBD2
v_call: TRBV7-3
clone_size: few

cdr3_aa: CAIRRASGRANTGELFF
cdr3_nt: TGTGCCATCAGGAGGGCTAGCGGGAGGGCGAACACCGGGGAGCTGTTTTTT
j_call: TRBJ2-2
cdr3_length: 17
d_call: TRBD2
v_call: TRBV10-3
clone_size: -

cdr3_aa: CASSQASTGYGFYEQYF
cdr3_nt: TGCGCCAGCAGCCAAGCGTCGACAGGCTATGGGTTCTACGAGCAGTACTTC
j_call: TRBJ2-7
cdr3_length: 17
d_call: -
v_call: TRBV4-1
clone_size: -

cdr3_aa: CASSTPGRGSSYNEQFF
cdr3_nt: TGTGCCAGCAGTACTCCCGGACGGGGGAGCTCCTACAATGAGCAGTTCTTC
j_call: TRBJ2-1
cdr3_length: 17
d_call: -
v_call: TRBV27
clone_size: -

cdr3_aa: CASTTDSSSWGYTF
cdr3_nt: TGTGCCAGCACCACGGACAGCTCTTCCTGGGGCTACACCTTC
j_call: TRBJ1-2
cdr3_length: 14
d_call: -
v_call: TRBV2
clone_size: -

cdr3_aa: CASSDKVRDPGELFF
cdr3_nt: TGTGCCAGCAGTGATAAGGTCCGGGATCCCGGGGAGCTGTTTTTT
j_call: TRBJ2-2
cdr3_length: 15
d_call: -
v_call: TRBV2
clone_size: -

cdr3_aa: CASSLQGFTGELFF
cdr3_nt: TGTGCCAGCAGCTTACAGGGTTTCACCGGGGAGCTGTTTTTT
j_call: TRBJ2-2
cdr3_length: 14
d_call: -
v_call: TRBV7-3
clone_size: -

cdr3_aa: CASSLATGTGGRETQYF
cdr3_nt: TGCGCCAGCAGCTTGGCCACAGGGACAGGGGGCCGAGAGACCCAGTACTTC
j_call: TRBJ2-5
cdr3_length: 17
d_call: TRBD1
v_call: TRBV5-1
clone_size: -

cdr3_aa: CASSSPRVGGDEQYF
cdr3_nt: TGTGCCAGCAGTTCCCCACGGGTGGGTGGAGACGAGCAGTACTTC
j_call: TRBJ2-7
cdr3_length: 15
d_call: -
v_call: TRBV28
clone_size: -